This T cell receptor beta chain was identified in a study of blood T cells in healthy people across ages. Study-wide findings and caveats: Conclusively comparing naive with antigen-experienced cells was impossible with unsorted PBMCs.

Regarding this clonotype: Its antigen is undetermined.

V trimming: 7 bases; J trimming: 3 bases; junction bases outside the gene matches: 4. The CDR3 spans 12 residues. From germline, CDR1 is DFQATT and CDR2 SNEGSKA (reference sequence). For the second PCR, which ran for roughly 6 to 12 cycles, a sample-barcoded 5' primer and a J-beta primer mix were used. TCRdb passed the 5' RACE reads through MiXCR, listing each CDR3 protein once. The data contain about 1.4 million distinct CDR3 sequences, 59% of them singletons. Russia was home to the donors, healthy Caucasian individuals aged roughly 6 to 90. The chain has TRBV20-1 and TRBJ2-3; 7 nucleotides align to TRBD2. This receptor was obtained from a man between 18 and 35 years old in good health. Sequenced material: blood. The CDR3 here is CSVAGETDTQYF. CDR3 sequence (DNA): TGCAGTGTTGCGGGAGAGACAGATACGCAGTATTTT.